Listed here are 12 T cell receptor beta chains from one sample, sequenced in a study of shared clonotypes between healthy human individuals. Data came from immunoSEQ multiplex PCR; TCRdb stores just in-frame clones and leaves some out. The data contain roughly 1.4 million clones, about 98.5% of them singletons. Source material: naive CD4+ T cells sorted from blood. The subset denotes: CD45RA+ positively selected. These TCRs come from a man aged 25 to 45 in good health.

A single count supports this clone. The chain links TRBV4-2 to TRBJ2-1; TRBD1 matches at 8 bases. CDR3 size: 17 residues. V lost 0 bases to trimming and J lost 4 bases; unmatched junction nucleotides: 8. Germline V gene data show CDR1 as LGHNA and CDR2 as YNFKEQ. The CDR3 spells CASSQDAFRGPYNEQFF. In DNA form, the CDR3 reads TGTGCCAGCAGCCAAGATGCGTTCAGGGGGCCTTACAATGAGCAGTTCTTC.

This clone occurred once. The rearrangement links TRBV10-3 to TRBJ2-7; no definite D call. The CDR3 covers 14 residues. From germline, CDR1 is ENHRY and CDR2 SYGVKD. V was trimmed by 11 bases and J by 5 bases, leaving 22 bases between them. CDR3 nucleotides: TGTGCCGGTGGCCCTCCGGGTTCTGTCAACGAGCAGTACTTC. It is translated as CAGGPPGSVNEQYF.

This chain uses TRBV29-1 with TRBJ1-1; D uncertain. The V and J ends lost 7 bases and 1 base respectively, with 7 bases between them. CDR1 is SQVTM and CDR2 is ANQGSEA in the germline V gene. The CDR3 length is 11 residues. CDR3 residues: CSGLRNTEAFF. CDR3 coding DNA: TGCAGCGGGCTCAGGAACACTGAAGCTTTCTTT.

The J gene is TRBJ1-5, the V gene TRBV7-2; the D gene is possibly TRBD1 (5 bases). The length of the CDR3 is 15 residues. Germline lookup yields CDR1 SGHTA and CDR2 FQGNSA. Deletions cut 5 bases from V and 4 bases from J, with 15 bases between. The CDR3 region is CASSDDSYGNQPQHF. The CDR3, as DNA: TGTGCCAGCAGCGACGACAGTTATGGTAATCAGCCCCAGCATTTT.

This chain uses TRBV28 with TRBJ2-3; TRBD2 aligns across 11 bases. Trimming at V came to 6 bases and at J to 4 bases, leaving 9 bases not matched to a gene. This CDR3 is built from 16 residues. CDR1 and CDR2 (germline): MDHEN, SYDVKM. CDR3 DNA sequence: TGTGCCAGCAGGCCCCATCTAGCGGGAGGAGCAGATACGCAGTATTTT. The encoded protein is CASRPHLAGGADTQYF. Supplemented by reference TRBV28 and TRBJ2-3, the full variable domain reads DVKVTQSSRYLVKRTGEKVFLECVQDMDHENMFWYRQDPGLGLRLIYFSYDVKMKEKGDIPEGYSVSREKKERFSLILESASTNQTSMYLCASRPHLAGGADTQYFGPGTRLTVL.

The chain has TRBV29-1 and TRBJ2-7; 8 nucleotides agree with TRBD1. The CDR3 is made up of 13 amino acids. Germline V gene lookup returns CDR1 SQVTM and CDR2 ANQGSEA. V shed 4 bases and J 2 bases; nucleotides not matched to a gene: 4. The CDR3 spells CSVGTGIPYEQYF. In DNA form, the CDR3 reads TGCAGCGTTGGGACAGGGATCCCCTACGAGCAGTACTTC.

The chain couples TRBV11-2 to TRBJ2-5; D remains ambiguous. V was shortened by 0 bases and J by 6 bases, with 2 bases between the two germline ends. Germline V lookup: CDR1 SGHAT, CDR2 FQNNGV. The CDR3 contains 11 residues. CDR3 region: CASSLEQTQYF. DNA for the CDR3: TGTGCCAGCAGCTTAGAACAGACCCAGTACTTC.

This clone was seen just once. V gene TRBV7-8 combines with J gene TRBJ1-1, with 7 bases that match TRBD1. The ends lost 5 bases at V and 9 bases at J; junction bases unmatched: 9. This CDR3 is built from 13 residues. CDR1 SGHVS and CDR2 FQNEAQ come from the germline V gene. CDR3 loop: CASSPRDRGKAFF. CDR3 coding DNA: TGTGCCAGCAGCCCCAGGGACAGAGGTAAAGCTTTCTTT.

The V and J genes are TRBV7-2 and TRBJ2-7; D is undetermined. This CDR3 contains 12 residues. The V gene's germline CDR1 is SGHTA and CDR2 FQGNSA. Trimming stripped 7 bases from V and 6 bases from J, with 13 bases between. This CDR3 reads CASKPENGEQYF. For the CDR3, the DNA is TGTGCCAGCAAGCCGGAAAATGGCGAGCAGTACTTC.

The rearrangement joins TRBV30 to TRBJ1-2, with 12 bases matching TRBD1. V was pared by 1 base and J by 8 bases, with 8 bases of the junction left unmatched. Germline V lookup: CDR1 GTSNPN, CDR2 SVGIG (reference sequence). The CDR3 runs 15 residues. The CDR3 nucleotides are TGTGCCTGGAGTGCGGGACAGGGGGCGCTGGGAGGCTACACCTTC. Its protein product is CAWSAGQGALGGYTF.

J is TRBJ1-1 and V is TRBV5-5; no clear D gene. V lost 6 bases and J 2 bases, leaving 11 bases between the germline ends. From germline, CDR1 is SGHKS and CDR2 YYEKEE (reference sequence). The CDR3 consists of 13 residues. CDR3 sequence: CASIKTRNTEAFF. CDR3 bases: TGTGCCAGCATCAAGACCCGAAACACTGAAGCTTTCTTT.

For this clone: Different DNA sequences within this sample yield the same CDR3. In nucleotides, the CDR3 is TGTGCCAGCAGTCTTCAGGGGAGGTACGAGCAGTACTTC. It codes for CASSLQGRYEQYF. The chain links TRBV27 to TRBJ2-7; D may be TRBD1 or TRBD2 (6 bases each). Germline V lookup: CDR1 MNHEY, CDR2 SMNVEV (reference sequence). CDR3 length equals 13 residues. V lost 5 bases and J lost 4, with 12 bases in between.